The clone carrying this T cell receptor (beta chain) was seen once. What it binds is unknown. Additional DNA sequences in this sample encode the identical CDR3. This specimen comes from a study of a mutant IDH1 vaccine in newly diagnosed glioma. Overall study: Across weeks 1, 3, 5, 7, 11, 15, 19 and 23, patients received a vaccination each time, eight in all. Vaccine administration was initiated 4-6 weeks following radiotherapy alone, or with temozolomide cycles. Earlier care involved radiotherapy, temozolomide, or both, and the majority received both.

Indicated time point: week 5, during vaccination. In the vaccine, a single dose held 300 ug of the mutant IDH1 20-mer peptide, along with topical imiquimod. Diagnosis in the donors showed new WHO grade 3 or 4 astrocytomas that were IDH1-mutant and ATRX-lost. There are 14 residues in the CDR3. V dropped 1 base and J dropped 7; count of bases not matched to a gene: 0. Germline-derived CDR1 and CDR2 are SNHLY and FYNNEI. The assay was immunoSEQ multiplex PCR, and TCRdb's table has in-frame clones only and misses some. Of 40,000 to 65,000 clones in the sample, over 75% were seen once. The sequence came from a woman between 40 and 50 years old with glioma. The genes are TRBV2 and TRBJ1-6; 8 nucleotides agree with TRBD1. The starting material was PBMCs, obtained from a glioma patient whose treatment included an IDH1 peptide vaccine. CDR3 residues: CASSEGTGNSPLHF. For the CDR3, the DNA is TGTGCCAGCAGTGAAGGGACAGGGAATTCACCCCTCCACTTT.